Presented here are 10 T cell receptor beta chains from one specimen sequenced in a study of identical twins. Each CDR3 protein is one row after TCRdb ran MiXCR on the 5' RACE reads. The sample has roughly 250,000 distinct CDR3 sequences; over 12% are singletons. Sample: memory (CD45RO+) T cells sorted from blood. Every receptor here comes from a woman under 30 in good health.

Comment on this clonotype: A read error may account for a junction end that differs from germline. The chain is built from TRBV4-1 and TRBJ2-1; D gene ambiguous. From germline, CDR1 is MGHRA and CDR2 YSYEKL. The CDR3 sequence is 11 residues long. The CDR3 DNA follows: TGCCCCAGCACTGGTTACAATGAGCAGTTCTTC. Protein: CPSTGYNEQFF.

The chain employs TRBV3-1 and TRBJ1-4; no reliable D call. V lost 1 base, J lost 7 bases, and 13 bases lay in between. This CDR3 spans 15 amino acids. The germline gives CDR1 LGHDT, CDR2 YNNKEL (reference sequence). The CDR3 sequence: CASSQGEGMREKLFF. For the CDR3, the DNA is TGTGCCAGCAGCCAAGGAGAGGGAATGCGTGAAAAACTGTTTTTT.

This clonotype has only a few counts. This sequence joins TRBV5-8 and TRBJ2-3, with 7 bases fitting TRBD1. Germline loops: CDR1 SGHTS, CDR2 YDEGEE. V lost 4 bases and J lost 2; bases outside the gene matches: 7. This CDR3 has 15 amino acids. This chain's CDR3 is CASSPGQVYTDTQYF. The DNA for the CDR3 is TGTGCCAGCAGCCCAGGACAGGTTTACACAGATACGCAGTATTTT.

The V call is TRBV9, the J call TRBJ2-2; D uncertain. The CDR3 sequence is 14 residues long. The V end lost 3 bases, the J end lost 0 bases, and 6 bases lay between the germline ends. The germline gives CDR1 SGDLS, CDR2 YYNGEE. DNA for the CDR3: TGTGCCAGCAGCGGGGGTACGAACACCGGGGAGCTGTTTTTT. Amino acid sequence: CASSGGTNTGELFF. The full variable domain, its missing parts supplied by reference TRBV9 and TRBJ2-2, is DSGVTQTPKHLITATGQRVTLRCSPRSGDLSVYWYQQSLDQGLQFLIQYYNGEERAKGNILERFSAQQFPDLHSELNLSSLELGDSALYFCASSGGTNTGELFFGEGSRLTVL.

This clonotype was observed at least ten times. DNA for the CDR3: TGTGCCAGCAGCCAATACACCGGGGAGCTGTTTTTT. Translating gives CASSQYTGELFF. V gene TRBV3-1 combines with J gene TRBJ2-2; D is unresolved. The germline gives CDR1 LGHDT, CDR2 YNNKEL (reference sequence). With 2 bases removed from V and 3 bases from J, the gap between germline ends came to 1 base. The CDR3 length is 12 residues.

This clonotype has just a few counts. This chain joins TRBV9 and TRBJ2-1, with TRBD2 matching 8 bases. Germline trimming cut 2 bases from V and 7 bases from J; bases unmatched to any gene: 5. This CDR3 comprises 14 residues. The V gene's germline CDR1 is SGDLS and CDR2 YYNGEE. As DNA, the CDR3 is TGTGCCAGCAGCGTCGTAGCGGGGAATAATGAGCAGTTCTTC. This codes for CASSVVAGNNEQFF.

V usage is TRBV30 and J usage is TRBJ2-7; TRBD1 agrees at 7 bases. Looked up from germline, CDR1 is GTSNPN and CDR2 is SVGIG (reference sequence). The CDR3 loop spans 13 amino acids. The trim removed 5 bases at V and 4 bases at J, leaving 8 bases unmatched. The CDR3 is CAWETGFSYEQYF. The CDR3 coding sequence is TGTGCCTGGGAGACAGGGTTCTCTTACGAGCAGTACTTC.

A few counts support this clonotype. CDR3 DNA: TGCGCCAGCAGCTTAGAATCAGGGGGCACTGAAGCTTTCTTT. Residues: CASSLESGGTEAFF. The genes are TRBV5-1 and TRBJ1-1; 7 nucleotides match TRBD1. The trim removed 2 bases at V and 4 bases at J, leaving 5 bases unmatched. CDR3 length equals 14 residues. From germline, CDR1 is SGHRS and CDR2 YFSETQ. The complete variable domain, with remaining parts taken from reference TRBV5-1 and TRBJ1-1, reads KAGVTQTPRYLIKTRGQQVTLSCSPISGHRSVSWYQQTPGQGLQFLFEYFSETQRNKGNFPGRFSGRQFSNSRSEMNVSTLELGDSALYLCASSLESGGTEAFFGQGTRLTVV.

This rearrangement joins TRBV7-9 to TRBJ1-2; no reliable D call. The CDR3 spans 14 residues. CDR1 and CDR2 from the germline V gene are SEHNR and FQNEAQ (reference sequence). The V end lost 1 base, the J end lost 7 bases, and 13 bases lay between the germline ends. The CDR3: CASSLGRSAFGYTF. The CDR3 DNA reads as TGTGCCAGCAGCTTAGGTAGATCGGCATTTGGCTACACCTTC.

In this sample, this clonotype turned up a few times. J is TRBJ2-4 and V is TRBV10-3; possibly TRBD1 for D (5 bases). The germline V gene encodes CDR1 ENHRY and CDR2 SYGVKD. CDR3 size: 13 residues. Deletions cut 3 bases from V and 6 bases from J, with 9 bases between. This CDR3 is CAISEVQGNIQYF. CDR3 sequence (DNA): TGTGCCATCAGTGAAGTGCAGGGAAACATTCAGTACTTC.